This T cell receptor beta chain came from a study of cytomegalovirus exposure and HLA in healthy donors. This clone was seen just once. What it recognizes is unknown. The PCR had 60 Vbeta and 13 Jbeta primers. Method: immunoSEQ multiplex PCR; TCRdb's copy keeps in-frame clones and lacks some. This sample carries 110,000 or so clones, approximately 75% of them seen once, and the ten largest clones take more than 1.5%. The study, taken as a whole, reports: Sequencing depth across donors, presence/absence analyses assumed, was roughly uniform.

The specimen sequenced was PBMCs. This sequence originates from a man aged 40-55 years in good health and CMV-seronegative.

The CDR3 protein is CASSLSPGQGNYGYTF. The CDR3 DNA follows: TGTGCCAGCAGTTTATCTCCGGGACAGGGGAACTATGGCTACACCTTC. The chain links TRBV27 to TRBJ1-2; TRBD1 matches at 10 bases. CDR3 length: 16 amino acids. V trimming: 0 bases; J trimming: 2 bases; junction bases outside the gene matches: 3. CDR1 MNHEY and CDR2 SMNVEV come from the germline V gene (reference sequence).